This T cell receptor (beta chain) was captured in a study of cytomegalovirus exposure and HLA in healthy donors. Study details: Most genotyped donors, around 86% of about 400, had Caucasian-associated genetic ancestry.

A multiplex PCR was run with 60 Vbeta primers and 13 Jbeta primers. Profiled with immunoSEQ multiplex PCR; TCRdb holds only in-frame clones, not every one. The sample yields roughly 130,000 clones, approximately 68% seen once. This clone was observed a handful of times. The antigen is unknown. Study-level findings and limits: As immune exposure information, only CMV serostatus was available. In an earlier analysis, in around 590 donors, most V segments appeared productive either ~87% or ~30% of the time.

Sequencing was done on a sample of PBMCs. The clonotype originates from a man between 25 and 39 years old in good health and CMV-seropositive.

The CDR3 reads CASSVALGNTEAFF. Here the CDR3 DNA reads TGTGCCAGCAGCGTAGCCTTGGGCAACACTGAAGCTTTCTTT. J is TRBJ1-1 and V is TRBV9; D gene ambiguous. Germline V gene data show CDR1 as SGDLS and CDR2 as YYNGEE. The CDR3 runs to 14 residues. Trimming pared 0 bases from V and 2 bases from J, leaving 8 bases between.